This T cell receptor beta chain was captured by sequencing in a study of graft-versus-host responses after intestinal transplantation. Study background: Tacrolimus plus steroids were given to all recipients for 2 to 4 years, preceded by anti-thymocyte globulin induction. Study results and caveats: Detection of GvH clones occurred in recipient marrow, and some had their first appearance in ileum or blood. Circulating GvH clones peaking coincided with falling HvG clones soon after transplant.

The responders that had proliferated, CFSE-low CD3+CD4+ and CD3+CD8+ cells, were sorted after the reaction. CDR3 length equals 14 residues. Germline loops: CDR1 SGHAT, CDR2 FQNNGV. The J segment lost 7 bases and the V segment lost 7 bases, leaving 6 bases of the junction unmatched. Some clones are missing from TCRdb's copy, which holds only in-frame ones; the method was immunoSEQ multiplex PCR. The sample has about 18,000 clones; around 39% are singletons. The source is a human patient who received an intestinal transplant. The chain uses TRBV11-2 and TRBJ1-6; 8 bases match TRBD1. The source was alloreactive CD4+ T cells from a mixed lymphocyte reaction culture, collected before intestinal transplant. Subset reported: CFSE-low proliferating T cells sorted from approximately 6-day pre-transplant mixed lymphocyte reaction (GvH or HvG direction). The CDR3 DNA follows: TGTGCCAGCAACCGGGACAGGATAAATTCACCCCTCCACTTT. It yields the protein CASNRDRINSPLHF.